Here is one T cell receptor (beta chain) with its context. The sample is drawn from a study of blood T cell repertoires in COVID-19. Libraries were prepared by immunoSEQ multiplex PCR; TCRdb keeps only in-frame clonotypes and omits some of them. The data show more than 300,000 clones, 90% seen once. In germline, CDR1 is LNHDA, CDR2 SQIVND (reference sequence). This CDR3 is built from 14 residues. Trimming cost V 3 bases and J 8 bases; bases outside gene matches: 6. The sequence derives from a woman aged 30 to 39 who had been exposed to COVID-19. The sample consisted of PBMCs or T cells enriched from blood (not recorded which). The rearrangement joins TRBV19 to TRBJ1-2; TRBD1 matches 10 bases. The CDR3 DNA is TGTGCCAGTAGTATGACAGGGGGCGCGATGGGCTACACCTTC. Residues: CASSMTGGAMGYTF.